This T cell receptor (beta chain) is drawn from a study of blood T cell repertoires in COVID-19. About the study: T cells, B-cell-depleted T cells, or PBMCs provided the cDNA or gDNA that served as material.

Ages ranged from about 18 to 89 years, with residence in more than 20 US areas. Cohort 3 donors counted as recovered after two negative PCRs, clearance, or resolved symptoms. V was pared by 5 bases and J by 7 bases, with 9 bases of the junction left unmatched. CDR1 and CDR2 from the germline V gene are MNHEY and SVGEGT. This CDR3 has 14 residues. Only in-frame clones appear in the TCRdb table, and some are missing; sequencing was by immunoSEQ multiplex PCR. Counted here are about 230,000 clones, 65% to 90% occurring once; the ten biggest clones make up around 15%. V is TRBV6-2 or TRBV6-3 and J is TRBJ1-2; TRBD1 matches 8 bases. This receptor was obtained from a man aged 18 to 30 who had recovered from COVID-19. The sequencing input was PBMCs or T cells enriched from blood (not recorded which). CDR3 protein: CASSPRQGSFGYTF. The CDR3 region has the DNA TGTGCCAGCAGTCCAAGACAGGGGAGTTTTGGCTACACCTTC.